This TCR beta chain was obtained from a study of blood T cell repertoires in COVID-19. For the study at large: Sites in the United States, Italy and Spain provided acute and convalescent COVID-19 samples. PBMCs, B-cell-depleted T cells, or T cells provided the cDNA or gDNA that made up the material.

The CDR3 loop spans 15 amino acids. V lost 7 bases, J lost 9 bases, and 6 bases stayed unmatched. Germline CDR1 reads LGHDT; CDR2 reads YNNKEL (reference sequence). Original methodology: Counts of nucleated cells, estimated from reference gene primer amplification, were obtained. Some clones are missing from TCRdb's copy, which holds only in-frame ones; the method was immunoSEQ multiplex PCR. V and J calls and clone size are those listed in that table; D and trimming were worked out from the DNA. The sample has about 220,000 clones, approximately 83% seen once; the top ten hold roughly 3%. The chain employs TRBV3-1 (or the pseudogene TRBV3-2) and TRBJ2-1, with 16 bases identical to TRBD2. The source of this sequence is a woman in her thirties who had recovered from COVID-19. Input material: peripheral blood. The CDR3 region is CASKKGLAGGGEQFF. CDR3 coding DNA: TGTGCCAGCAAAAAGGGACTAGCGGGAGGGGGTGAGCAGTTCTTC.